This T cell receptor beta chain is drawn from a study of identical twins. The study's findings and limits: A cross-sectional statistical analysis, not follow-up of the same donors, supported the conclusions. There were fewer insertions in abundant cord blood beta clonotypes, but memory repertoires showed no such pattern.

The CDR3 runs to 16 residues. V was shortened by 0 bases and J by 4 bases, with 14 bases between the two germline ends. Per the germline V gene, CDR1 is SGHDT and CDR2 is YYEEEE. As concerns this clonotype: Its target is unknown.

Each cDNA held unique molecular identifiers, and template switching gave it a universal primer site. TCRdb processed the 5' RACE reads anew with MiXCR; each CDR3 protein has one entry. This repertoire shows 500,000 to 550,000 distinct CDR3 sequences, about 20% found once; its top ten account for 0.48%. The sample was also reused in another study, on yellow fever vaccine responses in identical twins.

J is TRBJ2-1 and V is TRBV5-6; D is undetermined. The sample comprised CD4+ T cells sorted from blood. The source is a young woman in good health. The CDR3 bases are TGTGCCAGCAGCTTGGAAGGTAGTGTCCTATACAATGAGCAGTTCTTC. Amino acids: CASSLEGSVLYNEQFF.